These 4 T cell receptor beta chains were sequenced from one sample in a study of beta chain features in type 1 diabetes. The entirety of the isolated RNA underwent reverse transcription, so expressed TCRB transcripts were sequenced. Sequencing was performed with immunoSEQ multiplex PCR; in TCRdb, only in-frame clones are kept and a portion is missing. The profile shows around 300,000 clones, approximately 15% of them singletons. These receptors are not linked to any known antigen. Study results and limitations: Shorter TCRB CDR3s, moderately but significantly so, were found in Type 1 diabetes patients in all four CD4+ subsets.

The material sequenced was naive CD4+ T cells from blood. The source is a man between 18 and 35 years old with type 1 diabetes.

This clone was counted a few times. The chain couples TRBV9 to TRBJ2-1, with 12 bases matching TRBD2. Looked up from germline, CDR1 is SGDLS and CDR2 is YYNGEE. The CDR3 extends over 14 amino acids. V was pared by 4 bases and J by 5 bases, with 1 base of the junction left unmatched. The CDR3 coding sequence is TGTGCCAGCAGCCGACTAGCGGGGGACAATGAGCAGTTCTTC. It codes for CASSRLAGDNEQFF.

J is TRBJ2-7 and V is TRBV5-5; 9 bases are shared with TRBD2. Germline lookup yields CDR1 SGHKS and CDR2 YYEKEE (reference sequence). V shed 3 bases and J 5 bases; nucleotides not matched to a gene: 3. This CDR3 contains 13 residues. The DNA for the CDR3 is TGTGCCAGCAGCTGGACTAGCGACCACGAGCAGTACTTC. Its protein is CASSWTSDHEQYF.

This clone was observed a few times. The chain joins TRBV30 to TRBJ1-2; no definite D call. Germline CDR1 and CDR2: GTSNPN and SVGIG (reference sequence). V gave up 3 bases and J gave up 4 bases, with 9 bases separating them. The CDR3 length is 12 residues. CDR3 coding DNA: TGTGCCTGGAGCCTCGGGTCCTATGGCTACACCTTC. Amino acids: CAWSLGSYGYTF.

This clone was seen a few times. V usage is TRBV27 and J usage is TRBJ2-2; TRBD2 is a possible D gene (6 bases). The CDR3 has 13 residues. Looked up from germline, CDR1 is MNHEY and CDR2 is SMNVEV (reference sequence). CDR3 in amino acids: CLAGRLNTGELFF. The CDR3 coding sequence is TGTCTGGCGGGACGGCTCAACACCGGGGAGCTGTTTTTT.